This entry is about one T cell receptor (beta chain). The donors were adults (healthy and HIV-negative) with no recent acute infections or vaccinations. This sample was taken from a study of shared clonotypes between healthy human individuals. Replicate PCRs for unsorted PBMC used roughly 320 ng DNA (approximately 31,000 T cell genomes). Original handling: There were no quality scores in the junction-only immunoSEQ sequences, so filtering differed. Profiled with immunoSEQ multiplex PCR; TCRdb holds only in-frame clones, not every one. Clone size and V and J calls were adopted from that table, with D and trimming inferred from the DNA. The sample carries fewer than 600,000 clones, around 75% recorded once. Trimming left V 3 bases short and J 2 bases short, with 12 bases between. This CDR3 contains 16 residues. CDR1 SGHTS and CDR2 YDEGEE come from the germline V gene.

What was sequenced was PBMCs. This rearrangement joins TRBV5-8 to TRBJ1-6, with a tentative D call TRBD1 (6 bases). This clonotype was obtained from a woman aged 35 to 49 in good health. Some clones in this sample may be carry-over from other donors' samples. The CDR3 loop reads CASSSFTGTYNSPLHF. For the CDR3, the DNA is TGTGCCAGCAGCTCATTCACAGGGACCTATAATTCACCCCTCCACTTT.